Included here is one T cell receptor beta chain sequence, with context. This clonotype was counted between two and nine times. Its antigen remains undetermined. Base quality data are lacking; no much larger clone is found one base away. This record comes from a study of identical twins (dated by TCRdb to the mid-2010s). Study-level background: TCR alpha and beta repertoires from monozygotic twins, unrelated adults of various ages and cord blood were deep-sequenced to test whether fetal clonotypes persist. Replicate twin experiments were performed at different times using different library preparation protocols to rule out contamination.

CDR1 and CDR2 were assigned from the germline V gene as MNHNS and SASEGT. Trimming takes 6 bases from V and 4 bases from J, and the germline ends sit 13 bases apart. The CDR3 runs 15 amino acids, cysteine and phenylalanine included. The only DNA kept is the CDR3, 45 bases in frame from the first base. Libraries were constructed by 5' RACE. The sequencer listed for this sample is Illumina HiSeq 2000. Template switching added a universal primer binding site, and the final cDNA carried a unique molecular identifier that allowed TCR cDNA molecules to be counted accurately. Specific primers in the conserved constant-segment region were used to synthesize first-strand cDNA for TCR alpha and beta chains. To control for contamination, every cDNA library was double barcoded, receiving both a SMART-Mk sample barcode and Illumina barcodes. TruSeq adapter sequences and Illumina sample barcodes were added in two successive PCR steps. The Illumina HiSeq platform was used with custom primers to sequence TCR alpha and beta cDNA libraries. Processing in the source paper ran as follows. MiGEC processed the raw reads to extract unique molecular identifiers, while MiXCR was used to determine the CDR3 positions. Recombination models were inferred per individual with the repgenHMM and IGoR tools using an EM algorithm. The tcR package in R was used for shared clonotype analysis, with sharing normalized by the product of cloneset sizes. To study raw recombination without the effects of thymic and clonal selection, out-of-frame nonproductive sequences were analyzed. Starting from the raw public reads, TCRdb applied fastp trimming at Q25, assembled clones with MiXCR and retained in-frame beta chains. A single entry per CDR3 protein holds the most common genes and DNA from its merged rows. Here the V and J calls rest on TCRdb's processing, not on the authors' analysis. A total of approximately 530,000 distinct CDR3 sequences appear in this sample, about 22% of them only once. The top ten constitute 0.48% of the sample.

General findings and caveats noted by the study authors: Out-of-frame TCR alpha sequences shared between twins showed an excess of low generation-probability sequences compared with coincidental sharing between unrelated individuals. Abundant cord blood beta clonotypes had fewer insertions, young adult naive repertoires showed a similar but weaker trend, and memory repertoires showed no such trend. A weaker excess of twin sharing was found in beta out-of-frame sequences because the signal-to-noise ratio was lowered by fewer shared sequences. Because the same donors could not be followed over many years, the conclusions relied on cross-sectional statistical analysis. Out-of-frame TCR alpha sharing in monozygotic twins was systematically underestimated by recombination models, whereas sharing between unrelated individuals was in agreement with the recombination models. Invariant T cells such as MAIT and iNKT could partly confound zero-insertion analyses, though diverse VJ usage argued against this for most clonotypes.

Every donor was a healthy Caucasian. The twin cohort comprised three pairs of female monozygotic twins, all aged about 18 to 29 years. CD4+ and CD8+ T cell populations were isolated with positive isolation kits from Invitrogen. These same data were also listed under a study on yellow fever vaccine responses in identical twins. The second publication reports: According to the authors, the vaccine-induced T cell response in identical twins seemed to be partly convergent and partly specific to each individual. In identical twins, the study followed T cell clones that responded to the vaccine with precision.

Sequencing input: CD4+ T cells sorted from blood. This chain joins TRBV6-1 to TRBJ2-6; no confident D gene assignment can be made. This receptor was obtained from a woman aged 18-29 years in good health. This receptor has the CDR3 CASRDQIGGANVLTF. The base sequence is TGTGCCAGCAGGGACCAAATCGGGGGGGCCAACGTCCTGACTTTC.